These T cell receptor beta chains were read from a single sample in a study of response to subunit inactivated influenza vaccine. TCRdb passed the RT-PCR reads through MiXCR, listing each CDR3 protein once. The table includes 750,000 to 850,000 distinct CDR3 sequences, less than 20% detected once. The sample consisted of PBMCs from blood, taken 5 to 6 days after vaccination. These receptors were collected from a man aged 45-60 years who received an inactivated influenza vaccine. CDR3s include the opening cysteine and the closing phenylalanine or tryptophan. A D gene is named only where the DNA matches it firmly. Clone size is given for some rows only: seen once, a few or many times, or a class if the clone is expanded.

>TRBV20-1|TRBD1|TRBJ1-1|-
CSATGQGAWTEAFF
TGCAGTGCTACGGGACAGGGGGCGTGGACTGAAGCTTTCTTT
>TRBV6-1|TRBD1|TRBJ1-1|few
CASTYRGRGDTEAFF
TGTGCCAGCACCTACAGGGGGCGCGGCGACACTGAAGCTTTCTTT
>TRBV7-2|TRBD2|TRBJ2-7|few
CASSQTSGYRQYF
TGTGCCAGCAGCCAAACTAGCGGATATCGCCAGTACTTC
>TRBV4-3|-|TRBJ2-5|-
CASSQDRFFYDHETQYF
TGCGCCAGCAGCCAAGATCGTTTTTTTTACGATCACGAGACCCAGTACTTC
>TRBV20-1|TRBD2|TRBJ2-5|few
CKGTSGGQNQETQYF
TGCAAAGGGACTAGCGGGGGGCAAAACCAAGAGACCCAGTACTTC
>TRBV7-6|TRBD2|TRBJ2-5|-
CASSPWTSGSQETQYF
TGTGCCAGCAGCCCGTGGACTAGCGGGAGCCAAGAGACCCAGTACTTC
>TRBV20-1|-|TRBJ1-1|few
CSVSEAWQNTEAFF
TGCAGTGTAAGCGAGGCCTGGCAGAACACTGAAGCTTTCTTT
>TRBV15|-|TRBJ2-7|-
CASGAGPSPTYEQYF
TGTGCTAGTGGGGCAGGGCCTTCACCTACCTACGAGCAGTACTTC
>TRBV6-5|-|TRBJ1-1|few
CASSWGGPMNTEAFF
TGTGCCAGCAGTTGGGGAGGGCCAATGAACACTGAAGCTTTCTTT
>TRBV15|-|TRBJ2-5|-
CATSRDKGFQETQYF
TGTGCCACCAGCAGAGATAAGGGATTCCAAGAGACCCAGTACTTC
>TRBV20-1|TRBD1|TRBJ1-2|many
CSAGTGPNYGYTF
TGCAGTGCTGGGACAGGGCCTAACTATGGCTACACCTTC
>TRBV5-1|TRBD2|TRBJ2-3|-
CASGLAGEDTQYF
TGCGCCAGCGGACTAGCGGGAGAAGATACGCAGTATTTT
>TRBV12-3/TRBV12-4|-|TRBJ2-7|many
CASSDRRGVGGEQYF
TGTGCCAGCAGCGACAGGAGGGGGGTTGGAGGCGAGCAGTACTTC
>TRBV5-1|TRBD2|TRBJ2-3|few
CASSDGLAGAAQYTQYF
TGCGCCAGCAGCGACGGACTAGCGGGGGCAGCACAATATACGCAGTATTTT
>TRBV12-3/TRBV12-4|-|TRBJ2-7|-
CASSLAFDGYEQYF
TGTGCCAGCAGTTTAGCCTTCGACGGCTACGAGCAGTACTTC
>TRBV5-1|-|TRBJ2-2|many
CASRESNTGELFF
TGCGCCAGCAGAGAATCGAACACCGGGGAGCTGTTTTTT
>TRBV4-3|-|TRBJ1-3|few
CASSQDHQVGNTIYF
TGCGCCAGCAGCCAAGATCATCAAGTTGGAAACACCATATATTTT
>TRBV20-1|-|TRBJ1-1|many
CSARPGANTEAFF
TGCAGTGCTAGGCCAGGGGCGAACACTGAAGCTTTCTTT
>TRBV29-1|TRBD1|TRBJ1-5|-
CSVGEDRGQPQHF
TGCAGCGTGGGAGAGGACAGGGGACAGCCCCAGCATTTT
>TRBV20-1|-|TRBJ2-7|once
CSAGGTEDYSYEQYF
TGCAGTGCTGGAGGGACAGAGGATTATTCCTACGAGCAGTACTTC
>TRBV29-1|TRBD1|TRBJ2-1|many
CSVEREQGAYNEQFF
TGCAGCGTTGAGAGAGAGCAGGGGGCCTACAATGAGCAGTTCTTC
>TRBV6-1|-|TRBJ1-1|-
CASSTQPFGTTNTEAFF
TGTGCCAGCAGCACCCAACCCTTCGGGACAACTAACACTGAAGCTTTCTTT
>TRBV3-1|-|TRBJ1-1|-
CASSQELQVNTEAFF
TGTGCCAGCAGCCAAGAATTGCAGGTGAACACTGAAGCTTTCTTT
>TRBV20-1|TRBD1|TRBJ1-6|-
CSARVEQGAGNSPLHF
TGCAGTGCTAGAGTGGAGCAGGGGGCGGGTAATTCACCCCTCCACTTT
>TRBV12-5|TRBD2|TRBJ2-2|-
CASGLVRYSGRALVTGELFF
TGTGCTAGTGGTTTGGTACGATACAGCGGGAGGGCCTTAGTCACCGGGGAGCTGTTTTTT
>TRBV4-1|-|TRBJ2-2|-
CASSRSLYTGTGELFF
TGCGCCAGCAGCCGTAGCCTCTATACTGGGACCGGGGAGCTGTTTTTT
>TRBV11-2|-|TRBJ2-7|many
CASSLSYFYEQYF
TGTGCCAGCAGCTTAAGCTACTTTTACGAGCAGTACTTC
>TRBV28|TRBD1|TRBJ1-1|few
CASSLFEGANTEAFF
TGTGCCAGCAGTTTATTTGAGGGGGCGAACACTGAAGCTTTCTTT
>TRBV6-1|-|TRBJ1-2|few
CASSKGLPVDYTF
TGTGCCAGCAGCAAGGGACTTCCTGTCGACTACACCTTC
>TRBV10-3|-|TRBJ2-7|-
CARDPQVYEQYF
TGTGCCAGGGACCCACAGGTCTACGAGCAGTACTTC
>TRBV7-2|-|TRBJ2-5|-
CASSLAVTAFQETQYF
TGTGCCAGCAGCTTAGCGGTGACGGCATTCCAAGAGACCCAGTACTTC
>TRBV6-5|TRBD2|TRBJ2-1|-
CASSYWGGGLAGGGNEQFF
TGTGCCAGCAGTTACTGGGGAGGAGGACTAGCGGGGGGCGGTAATGAGCAGTTCTTC
>TRBV6-5|-|TRBJ2-1|many
CASSFGQSYNEQFF
TGTGCCAGCAGTTTTGGACAGAGCTACAATGAGCAGTTCTTC
>TRBV12-3/TRBV12-4|-|TRBJ2-3|many
CASSFTSYGTDTQYF
TGTGCCAGCAGTTTTACCAGCTACGGCACAGATACGCAGTATTTT
>TRBV20-1|-|TRBJ2-7|-
CSARDGGTTYEQYF
TGCAGTGCTAGAGATGGAGGAACCACCTACGAGCAGTACTTC
>TRBV18|-|TRBJ2-1|few
CASSPLVNEQFF
TGTGCCAGCTCACCACTGGTTAATGAGCAGTTCTTC
>TRBV7-2|-|TRBJ1-1|-
CASSLGGAVGREAFF
TGTGCCAGCAGCTTAGGCGGGGCCGTCGGGCGTGAAGCTTTCTTT
>TRBV7-2|-|TRBJ2-7|few
CASSLDWTNEQYF
TGTGCCAGCAGCTTAGACTGGACGAACGAGCAGTACTTC
>TRBV5-6|TRBD1|TRBJ2-6|-
CASSVPGQGSRGTSGANVLTF
TGTGCCAGCAGCGTCCCGGGACAGGGTTCGCGGGGGACCTCTGGGGCCAACGTCCTGACTTTC
>TRBV7-2|-|TRBJ2-3|-
CASSLVTGWADTQYF
TGTGCCAGCAGCTTAGTAACAGGGTGGGCAGATACGCAGTATTTT
>TRBV9|-|TRBJ2-1|-
CASSVESGNEQFF
TGTGCCAGCAGCGTAGAGTCTGGCAATGAGCAGTTCTTC
>TRBV7-2|TRBD2|TRBJ2-7|few
CASSLASSGRAYEQYF
TGTGCCAGCAGCTTAGCGTCTAGCGGGAGGGCCTACGAGCAGTACTTC
>TRBV4-3|-|TRBJ1-5|few
CASSQEVGSNQPQHF
TGCGCCAGCAGCCAAGAAGTGGGGAGCAATCAGCCCCAGCATTTT